This TCR beta chain was identified in a study of blood T cell repertoires in COVID-19. TCRdb's copy holds only in-frame clones and misses some; the assay was immunoSEQ multiplex PCR. Of roughly 60,000 clones listed, approximately 85% are singletons. Per the germline V gene, CDR1 is MNHEY and CDR2 is SMNVEV (reference sequence). CDR3 length equals 13 residues. V lost 3 bases, J lost 8 bases, and 13 bases lay in between. The chain recombines TRBV27 with TRBJ1-2; TRBD1 is a possible D gene (5 bases). The source material was peripheral blood. The sequence derives from a human donor in a cohort sampled during active COVID-19. This CDR3 is CASSFVAGNGYTF. CDR3 DNA sequence: TGTGCCAGCAGTTTCGTGGCAGGGAACGGCTACACCTTC.